Included here is one TCR beta chain sequence, with context. This CDR3 spans 16 amino acids. Trimming cost V 4 bases and J 0 bases; bases outside gene matches: 5. Germline CDR1 reads SGHKS; CDR2 reads YYEKEE (reference sequence). Authors' data handling: Cell counts per sample came from amplifying reference gene primers. Using immunoSEQ multiplex PCR, the repertoire was profiled, and TCRdb retains in-frame clones only, with some absent. That table gives V, J and clone size, and the DNA gave D and trimming. The sample holds tens of thousands of clones, roughly 88% seen once. The sample originates from a study of blood T cell repertoires in COVID-19. The overall study: Whether acute or convalescent, the COVID-19 samples came from the United States, Italy and Spain. The analysed material was cDNA or gDNA that came from T cells, B-cell-depleted T cells, or PBMCs.

This clonotype originated in a man aged 45-60 years with acute or convalescent COVID-19. This sequence joins TRBV5-5 and TRBJ1-1, with 11 bases identical to TRBD1. Sequenced sample: peripheral blood. CDR3 region: CASSKGQGGLNTEAFF. In nucleotides, the CDR3 is TGTGCCAGCAGCAAGGGACAGGGGGGATTGAACACTGAAGCTTTCTTT.